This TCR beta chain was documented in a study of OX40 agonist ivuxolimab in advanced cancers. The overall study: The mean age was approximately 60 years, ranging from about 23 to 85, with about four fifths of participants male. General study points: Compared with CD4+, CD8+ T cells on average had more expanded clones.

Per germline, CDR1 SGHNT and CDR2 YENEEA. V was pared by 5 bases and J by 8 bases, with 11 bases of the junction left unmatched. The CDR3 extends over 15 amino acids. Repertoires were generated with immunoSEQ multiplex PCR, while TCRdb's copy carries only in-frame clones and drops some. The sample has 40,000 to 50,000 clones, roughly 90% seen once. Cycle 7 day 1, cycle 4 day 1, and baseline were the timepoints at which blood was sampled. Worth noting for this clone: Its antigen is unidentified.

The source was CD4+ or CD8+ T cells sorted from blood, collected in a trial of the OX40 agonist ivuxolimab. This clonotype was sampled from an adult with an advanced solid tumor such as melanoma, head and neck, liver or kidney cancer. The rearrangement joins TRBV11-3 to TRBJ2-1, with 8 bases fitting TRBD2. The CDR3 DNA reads TGTGCCAGCAGCACCGGGAGGGCCCCCGTCGATGAGCAGTTCTTC. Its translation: CASSTGRAPVDEQFF. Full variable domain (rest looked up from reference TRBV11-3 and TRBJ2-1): EAGVVQSPRYKIIEKKQPVAFWCNPISGHNTLYWYLQNLGQGPELLIRYENEEAVDDSQLPKDRFSAERLKGVDSTLKIQPAELGDSAVYLCASSTGRAPVDEQFFGPGTRLTVL.